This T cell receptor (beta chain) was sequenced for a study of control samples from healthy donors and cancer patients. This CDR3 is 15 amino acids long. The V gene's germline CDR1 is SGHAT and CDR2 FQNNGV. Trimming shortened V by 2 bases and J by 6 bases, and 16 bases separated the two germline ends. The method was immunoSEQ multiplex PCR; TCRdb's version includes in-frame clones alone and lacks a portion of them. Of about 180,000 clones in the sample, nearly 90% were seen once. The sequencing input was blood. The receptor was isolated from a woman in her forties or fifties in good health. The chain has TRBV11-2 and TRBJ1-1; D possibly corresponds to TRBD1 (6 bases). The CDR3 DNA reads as TGTGCCAGCAGCTTAAGCCGGACAGTAAACTCTGAAGCTTTCTTT. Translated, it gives CASSLSRTVNSEAFF.